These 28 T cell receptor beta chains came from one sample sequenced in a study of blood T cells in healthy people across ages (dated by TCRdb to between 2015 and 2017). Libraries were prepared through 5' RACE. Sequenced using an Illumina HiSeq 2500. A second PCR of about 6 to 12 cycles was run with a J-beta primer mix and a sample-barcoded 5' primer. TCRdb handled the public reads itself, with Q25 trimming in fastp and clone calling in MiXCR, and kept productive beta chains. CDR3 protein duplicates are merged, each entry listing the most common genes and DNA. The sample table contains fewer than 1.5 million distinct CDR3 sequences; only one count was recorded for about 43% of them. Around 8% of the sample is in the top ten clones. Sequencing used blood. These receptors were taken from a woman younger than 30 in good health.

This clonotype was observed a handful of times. The CDR3 reads CASSPPSGKLFF. The CDR3 coding sequence is TGTGCCAGCAGCCCCCCCTCGGGAAAACTGTTTTTT. The genes are TRBV11-2 and TRBJ1-4; D gene ambiguous. This CDR3 has 12 amino acids. V lost 5 bases and J 10 bases, leaving 11 bases between the germline ends. Looked up from germline, CDR1 is SGHAT and CDR2 is FQNNGV.

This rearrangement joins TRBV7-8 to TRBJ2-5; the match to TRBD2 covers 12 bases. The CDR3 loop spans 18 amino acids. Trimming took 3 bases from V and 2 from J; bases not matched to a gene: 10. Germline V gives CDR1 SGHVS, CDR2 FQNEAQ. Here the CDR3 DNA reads TGTGCCAGCAGCTTTACCGGGACTAGCGGGTGGTCACAAGAGACCCAGTACTTC. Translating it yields CASSFTGTSGWSQETQYF.

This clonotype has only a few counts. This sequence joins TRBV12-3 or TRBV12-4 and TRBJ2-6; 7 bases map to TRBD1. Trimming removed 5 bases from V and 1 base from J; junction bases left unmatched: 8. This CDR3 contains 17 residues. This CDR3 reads CASSPHPGGSGANVLTF. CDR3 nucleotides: TGTGCCAGCAGTCCCCACCCAGGGGGTTCTGGGGCCAACGTCCTGACTTTC.

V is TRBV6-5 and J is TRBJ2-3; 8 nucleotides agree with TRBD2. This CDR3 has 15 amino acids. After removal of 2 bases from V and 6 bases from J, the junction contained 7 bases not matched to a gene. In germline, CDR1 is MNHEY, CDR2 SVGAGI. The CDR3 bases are TGTGCCAGCAGTTACCCGATCGGCGGGGGGGATACGCAGTATTTT. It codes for CASSYPIGGGDTQYF.

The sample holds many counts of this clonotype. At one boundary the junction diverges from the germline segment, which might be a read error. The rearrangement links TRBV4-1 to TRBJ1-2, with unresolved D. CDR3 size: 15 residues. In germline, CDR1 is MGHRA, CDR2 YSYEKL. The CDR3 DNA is TGTGCCAGCAGCCAAGATCGGGCGGCCAACTATGGCTACACCTTC. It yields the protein CASSQDRAANYGYTF.

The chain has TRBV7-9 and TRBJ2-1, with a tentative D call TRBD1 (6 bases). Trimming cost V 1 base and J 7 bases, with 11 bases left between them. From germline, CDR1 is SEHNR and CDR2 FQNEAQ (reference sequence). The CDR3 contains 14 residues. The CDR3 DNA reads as TGTGCCAGCAGCTTAGGGTGGGGGCCGAATGAGCAGTTCTTC. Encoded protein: CASSLGWGPNEQFF.

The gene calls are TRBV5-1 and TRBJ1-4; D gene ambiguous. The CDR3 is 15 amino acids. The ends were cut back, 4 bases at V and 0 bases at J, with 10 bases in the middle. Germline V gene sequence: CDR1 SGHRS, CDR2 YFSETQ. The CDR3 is CASSGRSTTNEKLFF. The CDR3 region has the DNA TGCGCCAGCAGCGGACGGAGTACAACTAATGAAAAACTGTTTTTT.

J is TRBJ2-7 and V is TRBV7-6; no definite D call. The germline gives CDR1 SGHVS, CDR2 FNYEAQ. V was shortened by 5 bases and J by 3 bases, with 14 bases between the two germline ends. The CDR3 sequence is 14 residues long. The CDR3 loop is CASSANLAGYEQYF. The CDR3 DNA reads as TGTGCCAGCAGCGCGAATTTAGCCGGCTACGAGCAGTACTTC.

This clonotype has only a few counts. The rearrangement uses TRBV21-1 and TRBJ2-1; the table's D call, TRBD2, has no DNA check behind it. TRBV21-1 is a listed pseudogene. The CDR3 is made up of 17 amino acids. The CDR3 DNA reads TGTGCCAGCAGCAAAGGCCGGTCGGGGCTAATATACAATGAGCAGTTCTTC. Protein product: CASSKGRSGLIYNEQFF.

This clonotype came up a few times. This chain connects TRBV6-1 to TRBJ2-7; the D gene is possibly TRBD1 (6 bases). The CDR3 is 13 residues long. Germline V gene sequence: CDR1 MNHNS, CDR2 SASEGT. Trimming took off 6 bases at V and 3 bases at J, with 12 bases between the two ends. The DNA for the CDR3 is TGTGCCAGCAGGGCTCAACAGGGCTACGAGCAGTACTTC. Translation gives CASRAQQGYEQYF.

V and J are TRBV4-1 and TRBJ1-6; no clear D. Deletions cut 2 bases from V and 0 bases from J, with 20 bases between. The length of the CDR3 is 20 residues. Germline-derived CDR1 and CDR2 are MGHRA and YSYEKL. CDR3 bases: TGCGCCAGCAGCCAACGTTCGGGAGAGGACCCGAGCTCCTATAATTCACCCCTCCACTTT. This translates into CASSQRSGEDPSSYNSPLHF.

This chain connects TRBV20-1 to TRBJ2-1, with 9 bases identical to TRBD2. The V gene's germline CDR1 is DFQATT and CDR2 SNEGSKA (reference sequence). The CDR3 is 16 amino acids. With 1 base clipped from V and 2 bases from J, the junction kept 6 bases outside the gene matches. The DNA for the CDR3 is TGCAGTGCTAGAGTCCGGACTAGCGAAGCCTACAATGAGCAGTTCTTC. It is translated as CSARVRTSEAYNEQFF.

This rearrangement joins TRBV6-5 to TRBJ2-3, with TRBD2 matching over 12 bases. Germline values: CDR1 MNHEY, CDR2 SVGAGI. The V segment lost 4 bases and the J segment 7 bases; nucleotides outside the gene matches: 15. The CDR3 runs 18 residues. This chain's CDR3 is CASSFLFRTSGASNTQYF. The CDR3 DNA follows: TGTGCCAGCAGTTTTCTATTTAGGACTAGCGGGGCGAGTAATACGCAGTATTTT.

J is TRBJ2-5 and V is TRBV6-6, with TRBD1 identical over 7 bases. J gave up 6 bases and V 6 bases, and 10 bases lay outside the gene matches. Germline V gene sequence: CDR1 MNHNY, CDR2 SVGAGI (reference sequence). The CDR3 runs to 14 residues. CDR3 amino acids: CASRTYDREKTQYF. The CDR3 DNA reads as TGTGCCAGCAGGACCTACGACAGGGAGAAGACCCAGTACTTC.

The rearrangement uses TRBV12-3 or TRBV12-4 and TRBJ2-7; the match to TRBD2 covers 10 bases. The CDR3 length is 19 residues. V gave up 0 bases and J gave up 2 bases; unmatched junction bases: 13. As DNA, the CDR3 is TGTGCCAGCAGTTTAGCGGGCCCCCCTCTAGCGGGAGCTGCCTACGAGCAGTACTTC. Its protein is CASSLAGPPLAGAAYEQYF.

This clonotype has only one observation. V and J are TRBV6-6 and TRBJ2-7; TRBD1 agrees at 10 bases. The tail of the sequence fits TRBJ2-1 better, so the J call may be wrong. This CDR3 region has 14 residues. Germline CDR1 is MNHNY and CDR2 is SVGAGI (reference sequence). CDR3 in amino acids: CASRGTGAYNEQFF. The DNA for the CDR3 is TGTGCCAGCAGGGGGACAGGGGCCTACAATGAGCAGTTCTTC.

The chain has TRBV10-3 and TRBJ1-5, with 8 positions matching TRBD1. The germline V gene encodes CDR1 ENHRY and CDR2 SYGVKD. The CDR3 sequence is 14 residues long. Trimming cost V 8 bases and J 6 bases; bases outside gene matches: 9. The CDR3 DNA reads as TGTGCCATCGGGGGACAGGCCCCCGGTCAGCCCCAGCATTTT. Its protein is CAIGGQAPGQPQHF.

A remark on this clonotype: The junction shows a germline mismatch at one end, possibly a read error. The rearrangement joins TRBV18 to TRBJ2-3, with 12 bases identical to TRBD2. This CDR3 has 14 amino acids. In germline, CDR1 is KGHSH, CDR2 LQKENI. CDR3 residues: CASSRRLAGDAQYF. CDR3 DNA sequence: TGCGCCAGCTCACGCAGACTAGCGGGGGACGCGCAGTATTTT.

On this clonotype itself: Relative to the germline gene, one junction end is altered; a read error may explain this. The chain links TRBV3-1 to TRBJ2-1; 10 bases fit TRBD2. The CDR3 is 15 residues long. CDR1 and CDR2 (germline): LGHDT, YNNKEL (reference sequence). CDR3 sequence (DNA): TGTGCCAGCAGTCAAGGACTAGCGGCACACAATGAGCAGTTCTTC. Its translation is CASSQGLAAHNEQFF.

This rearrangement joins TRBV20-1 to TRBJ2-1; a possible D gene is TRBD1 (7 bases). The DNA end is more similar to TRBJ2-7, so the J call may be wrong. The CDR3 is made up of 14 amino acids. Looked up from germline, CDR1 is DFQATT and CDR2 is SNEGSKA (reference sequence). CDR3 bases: TGCAGCGGGGGAGGACAGGTCCCCTACAATGAGCAGTACTTC. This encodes CSGGGQVPYNEQYF.

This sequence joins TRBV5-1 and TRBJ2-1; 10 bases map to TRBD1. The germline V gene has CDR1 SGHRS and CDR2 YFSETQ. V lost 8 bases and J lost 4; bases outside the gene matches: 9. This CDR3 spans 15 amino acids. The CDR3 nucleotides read TGCGCCAGTAGCCCCGCGGGACAGGGGTACAATGAGCAGTTCTTC. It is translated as CASSPAGQGYNEQFF. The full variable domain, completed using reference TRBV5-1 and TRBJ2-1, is KAGVTQTPRYLIKTRGQQVTLSCSPISGHRSVSWYQQTPGQGLQFLFEYFSETQRNKGNFPGRFSGRQFSNSRSEMNVSTLELGDSALYLCASSPAGQGYNEQFFGPGTRLTVL.

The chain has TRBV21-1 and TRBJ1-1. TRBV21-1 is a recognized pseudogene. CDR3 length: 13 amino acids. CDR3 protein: CATSYQRNTEAFF. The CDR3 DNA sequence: TGTGCCACCTCCTACCAAAGGAACACTGAAGCTTTCTTT.

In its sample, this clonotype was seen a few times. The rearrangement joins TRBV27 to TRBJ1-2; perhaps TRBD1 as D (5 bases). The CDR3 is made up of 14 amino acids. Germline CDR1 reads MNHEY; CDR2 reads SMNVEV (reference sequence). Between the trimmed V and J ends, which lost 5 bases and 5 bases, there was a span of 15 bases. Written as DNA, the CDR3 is TGTGCCAGCAGTCCCTCCGGGGGGTTGTATGGCTACACCTTC. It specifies CASSPSGGLYGYTF.

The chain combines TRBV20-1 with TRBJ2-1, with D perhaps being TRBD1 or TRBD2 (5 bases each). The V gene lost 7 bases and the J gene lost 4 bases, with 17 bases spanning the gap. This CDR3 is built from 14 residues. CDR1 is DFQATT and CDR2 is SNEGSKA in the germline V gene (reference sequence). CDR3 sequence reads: CSVALGAGYNEQFF. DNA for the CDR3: TGCAGTGTTGCGCTAGGGGCGGGTTACAATGAGCAGTTCTTC.

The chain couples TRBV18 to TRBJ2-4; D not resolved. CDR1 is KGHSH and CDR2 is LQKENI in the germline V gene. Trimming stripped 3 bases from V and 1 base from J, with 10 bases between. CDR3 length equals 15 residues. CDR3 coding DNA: TGTGCCAGCTCACCCTCGTTGGGGGCCAAAAACATTCAGTACTTC. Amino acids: CASSPSLGAKNIQYF. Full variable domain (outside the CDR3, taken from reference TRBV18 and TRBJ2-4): NAGVMQNPRHLVRRRGQEARLRCSPMKGHSHVYWYRQLPEEGLKFMVYLQKENIIDESGMPKERFSAEFPKEGPSILRIQQVVRGDSAAYFCASSPSLGAKNIQYFGAGTRLSVL.

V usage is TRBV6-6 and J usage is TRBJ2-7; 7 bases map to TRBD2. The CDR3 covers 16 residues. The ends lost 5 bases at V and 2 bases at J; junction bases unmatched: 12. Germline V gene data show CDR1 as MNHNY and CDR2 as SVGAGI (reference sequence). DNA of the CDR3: TGTGCCAGCAGTCCTATGCGGGGGAGTAACACCTACGAGCAGTACTTC. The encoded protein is CASSPMRGSNTYEQYF.

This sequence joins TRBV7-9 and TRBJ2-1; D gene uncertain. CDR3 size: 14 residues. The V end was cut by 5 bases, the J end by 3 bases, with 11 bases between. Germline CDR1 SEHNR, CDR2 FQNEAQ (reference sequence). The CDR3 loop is CASSPTGHYNEQFF. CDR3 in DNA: TGTGCCAGCAGCCCGACGGGTCACTACAATGAGCAGTTCTTC.

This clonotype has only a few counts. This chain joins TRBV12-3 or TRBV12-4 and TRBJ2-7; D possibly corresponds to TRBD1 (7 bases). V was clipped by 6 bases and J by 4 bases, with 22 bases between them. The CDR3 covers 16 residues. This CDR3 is CASSPTDRDLAYEQYF. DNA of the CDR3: TGTGCCAGCAGCCCGACCGACAGGGACTTAGCGTACGAGCAGTACTTC.